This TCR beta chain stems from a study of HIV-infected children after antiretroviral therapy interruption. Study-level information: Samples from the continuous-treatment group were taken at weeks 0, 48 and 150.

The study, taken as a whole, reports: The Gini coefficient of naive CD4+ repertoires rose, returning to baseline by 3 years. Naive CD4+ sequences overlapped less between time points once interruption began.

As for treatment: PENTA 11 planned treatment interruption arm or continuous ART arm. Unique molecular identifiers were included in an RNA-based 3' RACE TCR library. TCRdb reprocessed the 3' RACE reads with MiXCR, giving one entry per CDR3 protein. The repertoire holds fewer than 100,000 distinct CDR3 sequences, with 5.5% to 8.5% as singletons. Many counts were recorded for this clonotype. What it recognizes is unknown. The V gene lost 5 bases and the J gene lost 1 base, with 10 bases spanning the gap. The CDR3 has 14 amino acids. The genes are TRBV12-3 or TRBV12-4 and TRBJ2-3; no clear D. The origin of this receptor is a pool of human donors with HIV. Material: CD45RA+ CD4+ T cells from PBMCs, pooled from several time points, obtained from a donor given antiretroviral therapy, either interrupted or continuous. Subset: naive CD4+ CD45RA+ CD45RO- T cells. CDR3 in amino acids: CASSLQSRTDTQYF. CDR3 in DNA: TGTGCCAGCAGTCTTCAATCACGCACAGATACGCAGTATTTT.